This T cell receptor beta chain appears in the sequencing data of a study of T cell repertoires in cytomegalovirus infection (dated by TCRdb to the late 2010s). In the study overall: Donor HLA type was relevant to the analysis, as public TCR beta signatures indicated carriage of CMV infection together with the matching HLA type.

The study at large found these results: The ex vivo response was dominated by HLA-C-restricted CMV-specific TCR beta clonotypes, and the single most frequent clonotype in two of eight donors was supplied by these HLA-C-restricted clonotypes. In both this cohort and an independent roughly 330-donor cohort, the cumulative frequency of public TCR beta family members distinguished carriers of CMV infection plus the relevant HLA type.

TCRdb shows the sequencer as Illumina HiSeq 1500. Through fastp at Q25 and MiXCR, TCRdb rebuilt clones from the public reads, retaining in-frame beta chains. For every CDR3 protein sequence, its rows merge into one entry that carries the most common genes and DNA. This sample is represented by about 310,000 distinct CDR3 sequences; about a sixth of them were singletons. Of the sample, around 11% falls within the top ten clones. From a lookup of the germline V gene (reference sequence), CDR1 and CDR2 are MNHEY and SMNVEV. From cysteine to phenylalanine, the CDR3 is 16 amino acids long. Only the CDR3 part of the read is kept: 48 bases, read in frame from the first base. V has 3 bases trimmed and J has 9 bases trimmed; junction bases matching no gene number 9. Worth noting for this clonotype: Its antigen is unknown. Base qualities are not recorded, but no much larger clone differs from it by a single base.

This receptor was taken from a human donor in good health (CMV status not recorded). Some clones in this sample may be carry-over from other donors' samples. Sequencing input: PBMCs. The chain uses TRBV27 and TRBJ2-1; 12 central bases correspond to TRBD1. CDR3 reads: CASSLLRGQGASEQFF. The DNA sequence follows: TGTGCCAGCAGTTTGTTACGGGGACAGGGGGCGAGTGAGCAGTTCTTC.